This TCR beta chain was retrieved from a study of shared clonotypes between healthy human individuals (dated by TCRdb to 2020 to 2022). Background on the whole study: The cohort comprised a couple of women and a few men aged 18 to 49 years. For each donor, three plates each were used for CD4 naive and CD4 memory, two plates were used for CD8 naive, and one plate was used for CD8 memory. The study deeply sequenced blood TCR repertoires of five healthy adults to estimate repertoire size and the extent of clonotype sharing between individuals. To increase sequencing depth and limit assay-specific biases, TCR repertoire library preparation and sequencing were carried out by different laboratories using diverse techniques. Each donor's leukapheresis produced roughly between roughly 0.85 and 9 billion PBMCs.

The donors were healthy, HIV-negative adults with no recently reported acute infections or vaccinations. Every donor was a Caucasian adult residing in Nashville, Tennessee, USA. CD4+ T cells were enriched by magnetic negative selection; naive cells were then positively selected on CD45RA, and the negative fraction formed the memory subset. After blood collection by leukapheresis, PBMCs were isolated using Ficoll-Histopaque density gradient centrifugation and then cryopreserved in the vapor phase of liquid nitrogen. Analytical flow cytometry was used to check the purity and quantity of each magnetically sorted T cell population. Each sorted fraction had its genomic DNA isolated and then quantified by UV absorbance on a Nanodrop 2000c. Using the deep immunoSEQ assay, multiplex PCR amplified TCR CDR3 regions from genomic DNA. Extracted genomic DNA from each cell subset was distributed evenly across all wells of several immunoSEQ 96-well plates, and each plate was treated as a replicate. For sorted subsets, each replicate PCR was loaded with 200 ng genomic DNA, equivalent to 30,000 or so T cell genomes. Purified libraries were quantified with a Qubit 3.0 fluorometer, sized on a Bioanalyzer 2100, and re-quantified with the KAPA Library Quantification kit. Every immunoSEQ 96-well plate was sequenced on a dedicated single-read 150-cycle Illumina NextSeq 550 flow cell. In the authors' own workflow: The immunoSEQ output contained only junctional sequences without quality scores, so filtering could not match that applied to full-length reads. To assign V/J genes and CDR3, sequences were annotated against IMGT germline references using PyIR, a Python wrapper for IgBLAST v1.9. Reads with weak V/J assignments (E-value above 1e-6), missing CDR3, stop codons, out-of-frame junctions, or ambiguous translated residues were removed. V3J clonotypes were defined as sequences sharing the same inferred V gene, J gene, and CDR3 amino acid sequence. Percentage overlap between repertoires was calculated by dividing the number of shared unique clonotypes by the size of the smaller repertoire. Richness of each repertoire was evaluated using RTK rarefaction, the Chao1 estimator, and Recon v2.1 estimates of unobserved clonotypes. Generation probabilities for all TCRbeta clonotypes obtained by the gDNA method from a handful of donors were computed using OLGA. The immuneACCESS repertoire file appears here via TCRdb, limited to in-frame rearrangements. These files lack a portion of the clones; in checked studies, under half of the deficit traces to unresolved V genes, and the cause of the others is not known. That table furnishes V, J and clone size, whereas the DNA furnished D and trimming. For this sample there are about 670,000 clones; more than 70% appear just once. Of the sample, about 2% falls within the top ten clones.

The investigation overall reported the following: Higher generation probabilities were observed for clonotypes shared by all four sorted-subset donors than for non-shared clonotypes. The small number of donors limited the genetic and exposure-history diversity represented. Naive subsets generally had larger estimated clonotype richness than memory subsets. When a few donors were compared, the shared fraction of clonotypes was roughly 5% for naive CD4, around 3.5% for naive CD8, 2.3% for memory CD4, and 0.3% to 0.5% for memory CD8. Sampling was restricted to blood, and TCR repertoires in tissue are likely to differ from TCR repertoires in blood. Even with the large sequencing depth, rarefaction of the sorted-subset datasets indicated that sequencing was incomplete. Pairwise subsampling led to the expectation that sequencing depth would affect the degree of clonotype sharing among donors.

In this sample, this clone turned up once. Its antigen is currently not known. Within one base of it there is no much larger clone, and no base qualities were kept. Source material: memory CD4+ T cells sorted from blood. The cell subset or site tag for this specimen amounts to: CD45RA-negative fraction. The clonotype was recovered from a woman aged 25 to 45 in good health.

The CDR3 protein sequence reads: CASSKAETSGLTYEQYF. The nucleotide sequence is TGTGCCAGCAGCAAAGCGGAAACTAGCGGGCTTACCTACGAGCAGTACTTC. The chain joins TRBV21-1 to TRBJ2-7; the table's D call, TRBD2, was not checked against the DNA. TRBV21-1 is marked as a pseudogene. The CDR3 goes from the cysteine to the phenylalanine over 17 residues. The CDR3 DNA has 51 bases and is translated from base 1.